What follows are 32 T cell receptor beta chains derived from one specimen sequenced in a study of T cell responses to AZD1222 COVID-19 vaccine. Sequenced by immunoSEQ multiplex PCR; TCRdb stores in-frame clones only, minus some. The repertoire has 95,000 or so clones, roughly 86% of them found once; the top ten carry about 2.8%. The specimen was peripheral blood, collected on day 0 of MenACWY control vaccination. These receptors were taken from an adult in good health.

The chain combines TRBV5-5 with TRBJ1-1; the D gene is possibly TRBD1 (5 bases). Germline lookup yields CDR1 SGHKS and CDR2 YYEKEE (reference sequence). The CDR3 is 14 amino acids. Trimming pared 0 bases from V and 5 bases from J, leaving 11 bases between. The DNA for the CDR3 is TGTGCCAGCAGCTTGGAAACAGGTACGACTGAAGCTTTCTTT. The encoded protein is CASSLETGTTEAFF.

This chain links TRBV10-3 with TRBJ2-3; 7 bases align to TRBD2. The CDR3 has 14 amino acids. The ends lost 5 bases at V and 2 bases at J; junction bases unmatched: 4. Germline V lookup: CDR1 ENHRY, CDR2 SYGVKD. This chain's CDR3 is CAISFGGTTDTQYF. CDR3 nucleotides: TGTGCCATCAGTTTCGGGGGGACCACAGATACGCAGTATTTT.

This chain connects TRBV4-1 to TRBJ2-3, with TRBD2 as a possible D gene (7 bases). Germline values: CDR1 MGHRA, CDR2 YSYEKL. Trimming took off 6 bases at V and 2 bases at J, with 18 bases between the two ends. The CDR3 covers 16 residues. The CDR3 is CASSRSGGQTTDTQYF. DNA of the CDR3: TGCGCCAGCAGTCGGTCGGGGGGACAAACCACAGATACGCAGTATTTT.

A single count supports this clone. The CDR3 sequence is CASSYSGQNQETQYF. In DNA form, the CDR3 reads TGTGCCAGCAGTTACTCGGGACAGAACCAAGAGACCCAGTACTTC. The rearrangement uses TRBV27 and TRBJ2-5; TRBD1 agrees at 7 bases. The V segment lost 4 bases and the J segment 0 bases; nucleotides outside the gene matches: 5. Germline assignment: CDR1 MNHEY and CDR2 SMNVEV (reference sequence). The CDR3 runs to 15 residues.

This sequence joins TRBV18 and TRBJ2-5; 10 positions agree with TRBD2. From germline, CDR1 is KGHSH and CDR2 LQKENI. After removal of 4 bases from V and 2 bases from J, the junction contained 10 bases not matched to a gene. This CDR3 region has 17 residues. Here the CDR3 reads CASSRIFTSGVQETQYF. CDR3 sequence (DNA): TGTGCCAGCTCACGGATATTTACTAGCGGGGTTCAAGAGACCCAGTACTTC.

This chain connects TRBV10-3 to TRBJ2-2; 8 bases map to TRBD1. Germline V gene data show CDR1 as ENHRY and CDR2 as SYGVKD. V was pared by 10 bases and J by 4 bases, with 8 bases of the junction left unmatched. The CDR3 spans 14 residues. The CDR3 region is CASRPGQATGELFF. The DNA for the CDR3 is TGTGCCAGCCGTCCGGGACAGGCCACCGGGGAGCTGTTTTTT.

The chain links TRBV10-3 to TRBJ1-6; TRBD1 aligns across 8 bases. V lost 9 bases and J lost 0; bases outside the gene matches: 16. The germline CDR1 and CDR2 sequences are ENHRY and SYGVKD. This CDR3 is built from 19 residues. The CDR3 here is CAITQHGTGLSSYNSPLHF. The DNA of the CDR3 is TGTGCCATAACTCAACACGGGACAGGACTGAGCTCCTATAATTCACCCCTCCACTTT.

This chain links TRBV7-3 with TRBJ2-2; tentative D call: TRBD1 (6 bases). This CDR3 contains 15 residues. V lost 5 bases and J lost 6, with 16 bases in between. The germline CDR1 and CDR2 sequences are SGHTA and FQGTGA. For the CDR3, the DNA is TGTGCCAGCAGCCCGGTGGGGGCGTCGGCCGGGGAGCTGTTTTTT. The encoded protein is CASSPVGASAGELFF.

This clone appeared once. The chain employs TRBV6-2 or TRBV6-3 and TRBJ1-2; tentative D call: TRBD1 (5 bases). V lost 0 bases to trimming and J lost 0 bases, with 20 bases between them. The germline V gene has CDR1 MNHEY and CDR2 SVGEGT. The CDR3 sequence is 19 residues long. CDR3 in amino acids: CASSYSFSDSQPSNYGYTF. The CDR3 DNA reads TGTGCCAGCAGTTACTCGTTCAGTGACAGCCAACCCTCTAACTATGGCTACACCTTC.

The chain recombines TRBV6-5 with TRBJ2-5; TRBD2 matches 11 bases. After removal of 5 bases from V and 2 bases from J, the junction contained 4 bases not matched to a gene. This CDR3 spans 15 amino acids. Germline CDR1 MNHEY, CDR2 SVGAGI. CDR3 DNA sequence: TGTGCCAGCAGTACTAGCGGGGGTGCACAAGAGACCCAGTACTTC. Translating gives CASSTSGGAQETQYF.

The chain employs TRBV28 and TRBJ1-3; tentatively, D is TRBD1 (6 bases). The V end was cut by 3 bases, the J end by 0 bases, with 15 bases between. The CDR3 contains 17 residues. CDR1 is MDHEN and CDR2 is SYDVKM in the germline V gene. CDR3 amino acids: CASSFSGRGASGNTIYF. The CDR3 nucleotides are TGTGCCAGCAGTTTTTCTGGCCGGGGGGCCTCTGGAAACACCATATATTTT.

Concerning this clone itself: In the same sample, other DNA sequences code for this CDR3. The chain employs TRBV5-5 and TRBJ1-2; 7 bases map to TRBD1. CDR3 length: 14 residues. The J segment lost 5 bases and the V segment lost 4 bases, leaving 8 bases of the junction unmatched. CDR1 is SGHKS, CDR2 YYEKEE, per germline (reference sequence). CDR3 loop: CASSPDSGGYGYTF. In DNA, the CDR3 is TGTGCCAGCAGCCCGGATTCAGGGGGTTATGGCTACACCTTC.

This chain connects TRBV5-1 to TRBJ1-3, with 9 bases lining up with TRBD1. CDR3 length: 17 residues. Trimming cost V 3 bases and J 2 bases; bases outside gene matches: 9. Germline assignment: CDR1 SGHRS and CDR2 YFSETQ. The chain's CDR3 is CASSSQTGGMAGNTIYF. In DNA form, the CDR3 reads TGCGCCAGCAGCTCACAGACAGGGGGGATGGCTGGAAACACCATATATTTT.

V is TRBV3-1 (or the pseudogene TRBV3-2) and J is TRBJ1-2, with D unclear. The V gene's germline CDR1 is LGHDT and CDR2 YNNKEL (reference sequence). This CDR3 spans 20 amino acids. V shed 0 bases and J shed 2 bases, with 25 bases lying between them. CDR3: CASSQESEPDWEQKNYGYTF. CDR3 nucleotides: TGTGCCAGCAGCCAAGAATCGGAACCCGACTGGGAGCAGAAAAACTATGGCTACACCTTC.

This chain joins TRBV28 and TRBJ1-2; D possibly corresponds to TRBD1 (5 bases). CDR3 length: 12 residues. Trimming shortened V by 7 bases and J by 4 bases, and 10 bases separated the two germline ends. The germline CDR1 and CDR2 sequences are MDHEN and SYDVKM. CDR3 nucleotides: TGTGCCAGCACCGAGGACATCTATGGCTACACCTTC. It is translated as CASTEDIYGYTF.

This CDR3 reads CASSYAGGVLNEQFF. DNA for the CDR3: TGTGCCAGCAGTTACGCGGGGGGGGTCCTCAATGAGCAGTTCTTC. V and J are TRBV6-2 or TRBV6-3 and TRBJ2-1; 9 bases line up with TRBD2. This CDR3 contains 15 residues. Looked up from germline, CDR1 is MNHEY and CDR2 is SVGEGT. The trim removed 2 bases at V and 6 bases at J, leaving 5 bases unmatched.

The chain couples TRBV27 to TRBJ1-5; D ambiguous. The CDR3 spans 14 residues. The germline CDR1 and CDR2 sequences are MNHEY and SMNVEV (reference sequence). V was trimmed by 1 base and J by 7 bases, leaving 11 bases between them. The CDR3, as DNA: TGTGCCAGCAGTTTATTGTCCAAAACGCAGCCCCAGCATTTT. Its translation is CASSLLSKTQPQHF.

This clone turned up a few times. V gene TRBV19 combines with J gene TRBJ1-2; D remains ambiguous. The CDR3 is 15 amino acids. Germline CDR1 is LNHDA and CDR2 is SQIVND (reference sequence). V lost 3 bases to trimming and J lost 6 bases, with 17 bases between them. The CDR3 DNA is TGTGCCAGTAGTATTTACGATCGTTCCCTAAATGGCTACACCTTC. Protein product: CASSIYDRSLNGYTF.

This chain links TRBV6-5 with TRBJ1-2; TRBD1 might be the D (6 bases). The V and J ends lost 8 bases and 8 bases respectively, with 18 bases between them. This CDR3 has 13 residues. Germline-derived CDR1 and CDR2 are MNHEY and SVGAGI. This CDR3 reads CASCPGTSRGYTF. Here the CDR3 DNA reads TGTGCCAGCTGCCCTGGGACATCCCGCGGCTACACCTTC.

V gene TRBV11-3 combines with J gene TRBJ1-2; no definite D call. Deletions cut 1 base from V and 1 base from J, with 4 bases between. CDR3 length: 13 amino acids. Germline-derived CDR1 and CDR2 are SGHNT and YENEEA. The CDR3, as DNA: TGTGCCAGCAGCTTAGGGGGTAACTATGGCTACACCTTC. Its protein is CASSLGGNYGYTF.

The chain uses TRBV11-3 and TRBJ1-6; possibly TRBD1 for D (6 bases). Trimming took 5 bases from V and 6 from J, leaving 17 bases between them. The CDR3 sequence is 16 residues long. Per the germline V gene, CDR1 is SGHNT and CDR2 is YENEEA. The chain's CDR3 is CASSTRQELVNSPLHF. In DNA, the CDR3 is TGTGCCAGCAGCACCAGACAGGAATTAGTTAATTCACCCCTCCACTTT.

The rearrangement links TRBV7-9 to TRBJ2-2; 8 bases are shared with TRBD1. Trimming cost V 5 bases and J 1 base; bases outside gene matches: 3. Per germline, CDR1 SEHNR and CDR2 FQNEAQ (reference sequence). The CDR3 runs to 15 residues. CDR3 amino acids: CASSKDRVNTGELFF. Here the CDR3 DNA reads TGTGCCAGCAGCAAGGACAGGGTGAACACCGGGGAGCTGTTTTTT.

The V gene is TRBV20-1, the J gene TRBJ2-7; D call uncertain. Germline loops: CDR1 DFQATT, CDR2 SNEGSKA (reference sequence). Trimming cost V 3 bases and J 2 bases, with 11 bases left between them. CDR3 size: 13 residues. CDR3 DNA sequence: TGCAGTGCTAGTATTTTGGGGACCTACGAGCAGTACTTC. This gives the protein CSASILGTYEQYF.

V gene TRBV7-2 combines with J gene TRBJ1-2; the D is unclear. Germline CDR1 is SGHTA and CDR2 is FQGNSA. The V end lost 5 bases, the J end lost 9 bases, and 16 bases lay between the germline ends. This CDR3 is built from 13 residues. Written as DNA, the CDR3 is TGTGCCAGCAGCCCCGCGGAGCTACTACGCTACACCTTC. It encodes CASSPAELLRYTF.

The chain has TRBV7-8 and TRBJ1-2, with D maybe TRBD1 (5 bases). Germline CDR1 reads SGHVS; CDR2 reads FQNEAQ. The CDR3 totals 14 residues. V dropped 1 base and J dropped 4 bases, with 10 bases sitting between them. The CDR3: CASSLEGTSYGYTF. Written as DNA, the CDR3 is TGTGCCAGCAGCTTAGAGGGGACTTCCTATGGCTACACCTTC.

J is TRBJ2-2 and V is TRBV2; D might be TRBD1 (6 bases). Trimming pared 9 bases from V and 4 bases from J, leaving 18 bases between. Germline-derived CDR1 and CDR2 are SNHLY and FYNNEI. The CDR3 is made up of 15 amino acids. CDR3 protein: CASPLGQSSTGELFF. CDR3 nucleotides: TGTGCCAGTCCCCTAGGACAGAGCTCCACCGGGGAGCTGTTTTTT.

V gene TRBV6-5 combines with J gene TRBJ1-4; D remains ambiguous. CDR3 length: 15 residues. Germline V lookup: CDR1 MNHEY, CDR2 SVGAGI. Trimming removed 8 bases at V and 3 bases at J, with 16 bases between. Here the CDR3 reads CASGQIRSANEKLFF. For the CDR3, the DNA is TGTGCCAGCGGCCAAATTCGATCGGCTAATGAAAAACTGTTTTTT.

The chain recombines TRBV18 with TRBJ2-4; D gene ambiguous. V shed 0 bases and J shed 8 bases, with 2 bases lying between them. Looked up from germline, CDR1 is KGHSH and CDR2 is LQKENI. The CDR3 runs 11 residues. CDR3 loop: CASSPPHIQYF. CDR3 DNA sequence: TGTGCCAGCTCACCACCCCACATTCAGTACTTC.

V usage is TRBV6-2 or TRBV6-3 and J usage is TRBJ2-1, with 7 bases lining up with TRBD1. Germline loops: CDR1 MNHEY, CDR2 SVGEGT. The CDR3 spans 17 residues. The J segment lost 1 base and the V segment lost 0 bases, leaving 6 bases of the junction unmatched. CDR3 coding DNA: TGTGCCAGCAGTTACTCCCTAGGGGGCCTTTCCTACAATGAGCAGTTCTTC. Translation: CASSYSLGGLSYNEQFF.

As regards this clone: One end of the junction varies from germline; a read error may be responsible. V is TRBV7-9 and J is TRBJ2-7; 8 bases match TRBD2. The CDR3 has 11 amino acids. Germline V gene sequence: CDR1 SEHNR, CDR2 FQNEAQ (reference sequence). CDR3 DNA sequence: TGTGCCAGCAGCTTCGGGGGGGCCGCCGACTTC. Protein product: CASSFGGAADF.

CDR3 sequence (DNA): TGTGCCAGCAGCAACCACAGGGGGCGGGGGTCTGGGGCCAACGTCCTGACTTTC. Translated, it gives CASSNHRGRGSGANVLTF. The chain joins TRBV21-1 to TRBJ2-6; the table gives TRBD1 as D, unverified against the DNA. TRBV21-1 is an annotated pseudogene. The CDR3 spans 18 residues.

The rearrangement uses TRBV5-6 and TRBJ1-1, with no clear D. Germline values: CDR1 SGHDT, CDR2 YYEEEE. The CDR3 extends over 14 amino acids. Trimming took off 0 bases at V and 0 bases at J, with 6 bases between the two ends. CDR3 nucleotides: TGTGCCAGCAGCTTGGATGTTATGAACACTGAAGCTTTCTTT. Amino acid sequence: CASSLDVMNTEAFF.